Listed below are T cell receptor beta chains from one sample, sequenced in a study of identical twins. TCRdb passed the 5' RACE reads through MiXCR, listing each CDR3 protein once. The profile shows hundreds of thousands of distinct CDR3 sequences, less than 25% of them singletons. These data are also associated with another study on T cells expressing NK-cell markers.

Sequenced material: PBMCs. The receptors come from a woman under 30 in good health. Both conserved end residues are part of each CDR3. The order of the fields is clone size, V gene, J gene, D gene, CDR3 DNA, CDR3 protein. The D gene is left open where the match is weak. Clone size is stated in some rows and not others, as once, few, many or a class when expanded.

>many|TRBV27|TRBJ2-2|TRBD2
TGTGCCAGCAGTGGGGGCGGACTAGCGGGAGGGCGGGAGCTTGTCGCCGGGGAGCTGTTTTTT
CASSGGGLAGGRELVAGELFF
>few|TRBV12-3/TRBV12-4|TRBJ2-7|.
TGTGCCAGCAGTTTTCCGGGTGTCGACGAGCAGTACTTC
CASSFPGVDEQYF
>.|TRBV30|TRBJ2-3|.
TGTGCCTGGAGTGTAGCTGGGGACACCACAGATACGCAGTATTTT
CAWSVAGDTTDTQYF
>once|TRBV18|TRBJ2-4|.
TGTGCCAGCTCACCAGGATCTGGATACATTCAGTACTTC
CASSPGSGYIQYF
>.|TRBV10-3|TRBJ1-1|.
TGTGCCATCAGAGTGACAGGACGGACTGAAGCTTTCTTT
CAIRVTGRTEAFF
>.|TRBV15|TRBJ1-1|.
TGTGCCACCAGCAGCTATTATGAAGCTTTCTTT
CATSSYYEAFF
>few|TRBV19|TRBJ1-2|.
TGTGCCACCGAAGGTGGGATACAGGGAAGAAAAAACTATGGCTACACCTTC
CATEGGIQGRKNYGYTF
>.|TRBV6-5|TRBJ2-7|.
TGTGCCAGCAGTTACCTAGGGACGTCGTCCTACGAGCAGTACTTC
CASSYLGTSSYEQYF
>.|TRBV3-1|TRBJ2-7|.
TGTGCCAGCAGCCAAGAAGCAGGCGCCTACGAGCAGTACTTC
CASSQEAGAYEQYF
>.|TRBV20-1|TRBJ1-1|.
TGCAGTGCAAAAAGGGGGAACACTGAAGCTTTCTTT
CSAKRGNTEAFF
>few|TRBV20-1|TRBJ1-1|TRBD1
TGCAGTGCGCATGACAGGGGGAAGACTGAAGCTTTCTTT
CSAHDRGKTEAFF
>.|TRBV7-9|TRBJ1-2|.
TGTGCCAGCCTTTTGGGGGAGGGCTACACCTTC
CASLLGEGYTF